One sample yielded the 8 T cell receptor beta chains listed below, sequenced in a study of shared clonotypes between healthy human individuals. TCRdb's copy holds only in-frame clones and misses some; the assay was immunoSEQ multiplex PCR. This table has about 460,000 clones, approximately 77% appearing once. The sequenced material came from PBMCs. These receptors were collected from a woman between 40 and 55 years old in good health. Some clones in this sample may be carry-over from other donors' samples.

The J gene is TRBJ1-1, the V gene TRBV6-6; D uncertain. This CDR3 region has 14 residues. The germline CDR1 and CDR2 sequences are MNHNY and SVGAGI (reference sequence). Trimming removed 2 bases at V and 3 bases at J, with 10 bases between. CDR3 protein: CASSYQTSDTEAFF. The CDR3 DNA follows: TGTGCCAGCAGTTACCAAACATCGGACACTGAAGCTTTCTTT.

This clone was detected only a few times. The chain couples TRBV5-1 to TRBJ2-7; TRBD2 might be the D (6 bases). Trimming took off 1 base at V and 7 bases at J, with 12 bases between the two ends. Germline CDR1 SGHRS, CDR2 YFSETQ. This CDR3 contains 13 residues. The CDR3 DNA sequence: TGCGCCAGCAGCTTGTTGGGTGGGAGGGAGCAGTACTTC. It specifies CASSLLGGREQYF.

Many counts were recorded for this clone. Other DNA sequences in the sample encode the same CDR3. J is TRBJ2-7 and V is TRBV30; unclear D gene. Germline V gene data show CDR1 as GTSNPN and CDR2 as SVGIG (reference sequence). V gave up 2 bases and J gave up 7 bases, with 15 bases separating them. The CDR3 spans 13 residues. CDR3 DNA: TGTGCCTGGAGTATTGCTACCCCGGGTGAGCAGTACTTC. This gives the protein CAWSIATPGEQYF.

The CDR3 DNA reads TGTGCCAGCAGTCCCCTCGACAGGGATGCTTCACCCCTCCACTTT. Protein product: CASSPLDRDASPLHF. This chain joins TRBV28 and TRBJ1-6; 7 bases match TRBD1. The CDR3 length is 15 residues. Trimming took 5 bases from V and 9 from J; bases not matched to a gene: 10. Germline assignment: CDR1 MDHEN and CDR2 SYDVKM.

The table lists this clone with a few counts. This sequence joins TRBV7-9 and TRBJ2-1; 16 bases map to TRBD2. Germline lookup yields CDR1 SEHNR and CDR2 FQNEAQ (reference sequence). The trim removed 5 bases at V and 9 bases at J, leaving 10 bases unmatched. There are 17 residues in the CDR3. CDR3 nucleotide sequence: TGTGCCAGCAGCCCCTTACCGGGACTAGCGGGAGGGCGTGAGCAGTTCTTC. This sequence encodes CASSPLPGLAGGREQFF.

The CDR3 reads CASSGLAGETQYF. DNA of the CDR3: TGTGCCAGCAGTGGATTAGCTGGGGAGACCCAGTACTTC. This chain links TRBV25-1 with TRBJ2-5, with unresolved D. Trimming cost V 4 bases and J 5 bases, with 11 bases left between them. The CDR3 loop spans 13 amino acids. Looked up from germline, CDR1 is MGHDK and CDR2 is SYGVNS.

This sequence joins TRBV29-1 and TRBJ2-5; 8 bases are shared with TRBD1. Looked up from germline, CDR1 is SQVTM and CDR2 is ANQGSEA. V was pared by 4 bases and J by 4 bases, with 5 bases of the junction left unmatched. This CDR3 has 13 residues. The CDR3 protein is CSVAQGAAETQYF. DNA for the CDR3: TGCAGCGTTGCCCAGGGGGCCGCAGAGACCCAGTACTTC. Full variable domain (rest looked up from reference TRBV29-1 and TRBJ2-5): SAVISQKPSRDICQRGTSLTIQCQVDSQVTMMFWYRQQPGQSLTLIATANQGSEATYESGFVIDKFPISRPNLTFSTLTVSNMSPEDSSIYLCSVAQGAAETQYFGPGTRLLVL.

A word on this clone: A far larger clone is one nucleotide away, so this likely arose from a read error. Other DNA sequences in the same sample also yield this CDR3. V gene TRBV11-1 combines with J gene TRBJ2-7; D gene uncertain. CDR1 and CDR2 (germline): SGHAT, FQDESV (reference sequence). CDR3 size: 12 residues. V shed 5 bases and J shed 4 bases, with 9 bases lying between them. The CDR3 bases are TGTGCCAGCAGCCTAGACAAATACGAGCAGTACTTC. Amino acids: CASSLDKYEQYF. Based on the CDR3 plus reference TRBV11-1 and TRBJ2-7, the full variable domain is EAEVAQSPRYKITEKSQAVAFWCDPISGHATLYWYRQILGQGPELLVQFQDESVVDDSQLPKDRFSAERLKGVDSTLKIQPAELGDSAMYLCASSLDKYEQYFGPGTRLTVT.